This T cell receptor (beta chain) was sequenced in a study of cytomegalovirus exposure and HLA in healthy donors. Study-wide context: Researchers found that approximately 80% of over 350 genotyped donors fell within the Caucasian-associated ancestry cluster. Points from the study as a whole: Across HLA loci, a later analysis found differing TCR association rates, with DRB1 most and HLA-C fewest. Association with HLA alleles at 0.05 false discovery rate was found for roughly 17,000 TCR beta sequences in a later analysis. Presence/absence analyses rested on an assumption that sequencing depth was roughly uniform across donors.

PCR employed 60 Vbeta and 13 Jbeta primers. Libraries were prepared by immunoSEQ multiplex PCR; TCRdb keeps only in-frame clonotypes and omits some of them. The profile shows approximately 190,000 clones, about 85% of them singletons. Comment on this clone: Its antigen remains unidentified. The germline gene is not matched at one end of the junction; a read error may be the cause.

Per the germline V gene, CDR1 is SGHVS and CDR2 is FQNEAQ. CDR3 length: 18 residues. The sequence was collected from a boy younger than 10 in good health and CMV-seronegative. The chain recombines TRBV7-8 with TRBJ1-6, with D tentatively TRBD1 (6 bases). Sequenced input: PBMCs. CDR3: CASSVAGTSSSYNSPLHF. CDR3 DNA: TGTGCCAGCAGCGTAGCCGGGACATCGAGCTCCTATAATTCACCCCTCCACTTT.